The clone carrying this T cell receptor beta chain was seen repeatedly, ten times or more. What it binds is unknown. The data stem from a study of T-cell reconstitution after alpha-beta-depleted transplantation in children. General study results and limits: Alpha-beta T cells about two months after transplant reportedly derived from several hundred expanded graft clones.

Unique molecular identifiers were incorporated into the prepared TCRbeta library. TCRdb used MiXCR to reprocess the PCR reads, holding one entry per CDR3 protein. The table lists approximately 190,000 distinct CDR3 sequences, 5% to 6.5% of them singletons, with around 4.4% in the top ten. The CDR3 is 14 amino acids. Between the trimmed V and J ends, which lost 6 bases and 2 bases, there was a span of 11 bases. This clonotype was sampled from a girl in the first two years of life with combined immunodeficiency, due to receive a stem cell transplant. V usage is TRBV12-3 or TRBV12-4 and J usage is TRBJ2-1; D uncertain. The sample was PBMCs, taken before TCRalphabeta/CD19-depleted stem cell transplant. The CDR3 nucleotides read TGTGCCAGCAGGCCCCACGTAACCTACAATGAGCAGTTCTTC. Translation gives CASRPHVTYNEQFF.